These T cell receptor beta chains were read from a single sample in a study of glioma-infiltrating T cells. TCRdb reprocessed the multiplex PCR reads with MiXCR, giving one entry per CDR3 protein. The table has some 130,000 distinct CDR3 sequences, 24% seen once; the top ten hold 27%. The material sequenced was glioma tissue, nonneoplastic brain tissue, or PBMCs (not recorded which). These receptors came from a human donor with low-grade glioma or glioblastoma, undergoing nonglioma brain surgery, or in good health (not recorded which). CDR3s include the opening cysteine and the closing phenylalanine or tryptophan. Each record gives: CDR3 length, V gene, J gene, CDR3 protein.

17	TRBV27	TRBJ1-5	CASSLVGARAGNQPQNF
15	TRBV20-1	TRBJ2-1	CSARDLRGNYNEQFF
12	TRBV19	TRBJ1-2	CASSRGGFGYTF
16	TRBV6-6	TRBJ2-2	CASSYTFGTGAGELFF
12	TRBV6-2/TRBV6-3	TRBJ2-1	CASSYQGFEQFF
14	TRBV7-2	TRBJ2-5	CASSFGGGQETQYF
15	TRBV7-2	TRBJ1-1	CASSTPPGLNTEAFF
12	TRBV20-1	TRBJ1-5	CSAGGGNQPQHF
15	TRBV7-2	TRBJ2-2	CAILRRLAGTGELFF
14	TRBV9	TRBJ2-3	CASSVGVGGDTQYF
14	TRBV19	TRBJ1-2	CASSNPDRFYGYTF
16	TRBV20-1	TRBJ2-5	CSVAPGGGATRETQYF
15	TRBV5-1	TRBJ1-1	CASSLGGGVNTEDFF
12	TRBV24-1	TRBJ1-5	CATGQGNQPQHF
14	TRBV4-1	TRBJ1-2	CASSQVGGDYGYTF
14	TRBV2	TRBJ1-5	CASSGQFGNQPQHF
15	TRBV18	TRBJ2-3	CASSPSEGSTDTQYF
14	TRBV3-1	TRBJ2-5	CASSQATRQETQYF